Given below is one T cell receptor beta chain in context. Methods used by the authors: It was from reference gene primer amplification that nucleated cell counts were estimated. Method: immunoSEQ multiplex PCR; TCRdb's copy keeps in-frame clones and lacks some. V and J calls plus clone size are reproduced from that table; the DNA served to infer D and trimming. This sample has about 61,000 clones, with 85% to 90% found just once. The ends were cut back, 1 base at V and 4 bases at J, with 13 bases in the middle. This CDR3 comprises 15 residues. Germline V gene data show CDR1 as SEHNR and CDR2 as FQNEAQ (reference sequence). The data were taken from a study of blood T cell repertoires in COVID-19. Across the whole study: PBMCs, B-cell-depleted T cells, or T cells provided the cDNA or gDNA that made up the material.

The sample consisted of peripheral blood. The receptor's source is a woman between 50 and 59 years old with active or convalescent COVID-19. The chain couples TRBV7-9 to TRBJ1-1; a weak D match, TRBD1 (6 bases). CDR3 bases: TGTGCCAGCAGCTTAGAGGGGGGGCTTATCACTGAAGCTTTCTTT. Amino acids: CASSLEGGLITEAFF.